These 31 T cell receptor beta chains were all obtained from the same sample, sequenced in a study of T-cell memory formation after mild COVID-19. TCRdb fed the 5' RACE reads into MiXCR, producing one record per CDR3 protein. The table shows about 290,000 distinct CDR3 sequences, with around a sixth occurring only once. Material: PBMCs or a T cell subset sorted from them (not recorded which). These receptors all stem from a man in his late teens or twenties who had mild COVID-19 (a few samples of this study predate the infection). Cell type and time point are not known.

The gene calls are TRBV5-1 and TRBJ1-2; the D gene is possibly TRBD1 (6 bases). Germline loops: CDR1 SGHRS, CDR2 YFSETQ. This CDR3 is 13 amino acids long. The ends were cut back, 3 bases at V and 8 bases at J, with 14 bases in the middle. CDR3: CASSSAGDGGYTF. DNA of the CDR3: TGCGCCAGCAGCTCCGCAGGGGACGGGGGCTACACCTTC.

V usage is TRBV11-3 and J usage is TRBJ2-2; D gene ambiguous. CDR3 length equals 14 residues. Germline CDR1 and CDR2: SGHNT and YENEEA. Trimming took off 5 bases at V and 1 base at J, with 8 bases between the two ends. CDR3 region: CASSADMNTGELFF. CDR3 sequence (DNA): TGTGCCAGCAGCGCTGACATGAACACCGGGGAGCTGTTTTTT.

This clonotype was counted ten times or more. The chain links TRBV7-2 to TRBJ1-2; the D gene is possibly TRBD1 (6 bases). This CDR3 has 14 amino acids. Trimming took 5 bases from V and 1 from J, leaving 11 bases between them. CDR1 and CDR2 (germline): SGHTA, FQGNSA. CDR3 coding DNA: TGTGCCAGCAGCCAAACGGACAGTAACTATGGCTACACCTTC. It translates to CASSQTDSNYGYTF.

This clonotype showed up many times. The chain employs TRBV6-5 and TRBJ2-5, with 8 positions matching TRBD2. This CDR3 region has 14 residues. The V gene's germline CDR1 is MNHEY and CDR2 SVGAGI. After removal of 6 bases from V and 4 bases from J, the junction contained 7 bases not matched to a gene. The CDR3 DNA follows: TGTGCCAGCAGCCCTGGGACTAGTCCAGAGACCCAGTACTTC. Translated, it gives CASSPGTSPETQYF.

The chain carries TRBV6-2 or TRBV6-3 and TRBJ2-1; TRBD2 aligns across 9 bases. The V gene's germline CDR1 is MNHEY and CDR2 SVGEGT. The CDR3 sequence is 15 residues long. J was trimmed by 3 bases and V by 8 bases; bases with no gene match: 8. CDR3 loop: CASGHQRGVYNEQFF. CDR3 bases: TGTGCCAGCGGTCATCAGCGGGGGGTCTACAATGAGCAGTTCTTC.

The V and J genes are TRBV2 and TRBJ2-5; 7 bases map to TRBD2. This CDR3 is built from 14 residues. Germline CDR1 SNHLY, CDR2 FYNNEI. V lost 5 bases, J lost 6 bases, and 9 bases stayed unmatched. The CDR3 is CASSQTSSAKTQYF. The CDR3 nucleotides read TGTGCCAGCAGTCAGACTAGCTCCGCAAAGACCCAGTACTTC.

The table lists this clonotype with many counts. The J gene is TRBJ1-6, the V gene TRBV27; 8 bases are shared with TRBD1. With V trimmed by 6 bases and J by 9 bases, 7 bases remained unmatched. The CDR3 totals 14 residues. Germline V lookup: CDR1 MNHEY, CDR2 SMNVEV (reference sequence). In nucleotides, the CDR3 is TGTGCCAGCAGATCAGGGGGCGGGGGTTCACCCCTCCACTTT. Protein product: CASRSGGGGSPLHF.

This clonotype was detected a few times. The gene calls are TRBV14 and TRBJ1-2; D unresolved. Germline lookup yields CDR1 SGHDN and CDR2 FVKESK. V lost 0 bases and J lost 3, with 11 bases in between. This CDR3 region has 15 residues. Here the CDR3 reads CASSQDLGRDYGYTF. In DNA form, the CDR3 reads TGTGCCAGCAGCCAAGATCTAGGACGGGACTATGGCTACACCTTC.

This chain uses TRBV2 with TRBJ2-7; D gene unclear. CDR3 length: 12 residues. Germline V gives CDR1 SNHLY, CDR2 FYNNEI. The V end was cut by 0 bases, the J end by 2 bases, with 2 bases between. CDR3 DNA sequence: TGTGCCAGCAGTGAAGCGGCCTACGAGCAGTACGTC. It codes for CASSEAAYEQYV.

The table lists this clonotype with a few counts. CDR3: CSASLDGAKPQHF. DNA of the CDR3: TGCAGCGCTTCTTTGGACGGGGCGAAGCCCCAGCATTTT. The chain employs TRBV29-1 and TRBJ1-5; possibly TRBD1 for D (5 bases). The ends were cut back, 7 bases at V and 8 bases at J, with 18 bases in the middle. The CDR3 spans 13 residues. Germline lookup yields CDR1 SQVTM and CDR2 ANQGSEA.

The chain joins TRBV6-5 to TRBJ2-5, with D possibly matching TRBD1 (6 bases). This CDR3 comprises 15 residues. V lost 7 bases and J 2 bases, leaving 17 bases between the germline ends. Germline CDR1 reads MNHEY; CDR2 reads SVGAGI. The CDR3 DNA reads TGTGCCAGCACCCCAGGGGTTCGGGGACAAGAGACCCAGTACTTC. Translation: CASTPGVRGQETQYF.

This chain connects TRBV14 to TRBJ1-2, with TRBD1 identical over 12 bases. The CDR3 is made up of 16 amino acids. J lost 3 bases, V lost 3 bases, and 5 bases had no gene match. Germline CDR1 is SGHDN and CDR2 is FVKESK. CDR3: CASSQMGQGADYGYTF. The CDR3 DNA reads TGTGCCAGCAGCCAGATGGGACAGGGGGCTGACTATGGCTACACCTTC.

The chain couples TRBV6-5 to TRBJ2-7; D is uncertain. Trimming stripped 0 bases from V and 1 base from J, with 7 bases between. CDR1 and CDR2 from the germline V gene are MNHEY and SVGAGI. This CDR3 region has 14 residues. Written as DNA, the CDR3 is TGTGCCAGCAGTTACTCGATTGGGTCCTACGAGCAGTACTTC. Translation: CASSYSIGSYEQYF.

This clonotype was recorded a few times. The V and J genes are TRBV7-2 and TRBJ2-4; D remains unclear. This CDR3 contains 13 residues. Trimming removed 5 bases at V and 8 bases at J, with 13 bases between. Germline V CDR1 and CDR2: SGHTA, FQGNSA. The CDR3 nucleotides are TGTGCCAGCAGCCCCCCGAATGGGGACATTCAGTACTTC. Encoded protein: CASSPPNGDIQYF. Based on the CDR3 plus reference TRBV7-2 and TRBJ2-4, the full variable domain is GAGVSQSPSNKVTEKGKDVELRCDPISGHTALYWYRQSLGQGLEFLIYFQGNSAPDKSGLPSDRFSAERTGGSVSTLTIQRTQQEDSAVYLCASSPPNGDIQYFGAGTRLSVL.

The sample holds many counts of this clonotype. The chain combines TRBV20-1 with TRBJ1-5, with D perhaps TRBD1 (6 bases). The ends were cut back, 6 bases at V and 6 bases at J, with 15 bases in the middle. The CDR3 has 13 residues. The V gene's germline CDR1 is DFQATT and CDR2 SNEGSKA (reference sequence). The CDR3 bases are TGCAGTGCAACTACAGGGATCGGTCAGCCCCAGCATTTT. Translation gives CSATTGIGQPQHF.

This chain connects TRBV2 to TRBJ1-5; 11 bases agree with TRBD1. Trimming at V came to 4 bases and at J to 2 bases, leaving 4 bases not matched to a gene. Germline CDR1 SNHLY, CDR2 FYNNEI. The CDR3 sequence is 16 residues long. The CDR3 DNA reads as TGTGCCAGCAGTGGGACAGGGGGCGTCGGCAATCAGCCCCAGCATTTT. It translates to CASSGTGGVGNQPQHF.

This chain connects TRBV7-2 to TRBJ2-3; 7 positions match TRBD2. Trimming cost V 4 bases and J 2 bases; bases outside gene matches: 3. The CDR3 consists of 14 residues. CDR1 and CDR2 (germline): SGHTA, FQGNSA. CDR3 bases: TGTGCCAGCAGCTCCGGACTAGACACAGATACGCAGTATTTT. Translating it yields CASSSGLDTDTQYF.

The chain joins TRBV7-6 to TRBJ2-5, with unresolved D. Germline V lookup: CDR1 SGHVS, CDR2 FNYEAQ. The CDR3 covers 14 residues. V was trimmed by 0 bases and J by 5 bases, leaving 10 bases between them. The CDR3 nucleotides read TGTGCCAGCAGCTTAGCGGTGGGCCGGGAGACCCAGTACTTC. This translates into CASSLAVGRETQYF. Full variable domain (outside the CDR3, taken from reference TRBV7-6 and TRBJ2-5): GAGVSQSPRYKVTKRGQDVALRCDPISGHVSLYWYRQALGQGPEFLTYFNYEAQQDKSGLPNDRFSAERPEGSISTLTIQRTEQRDSAMYRCASSLAVGRETQYFGPGTRLLVL.

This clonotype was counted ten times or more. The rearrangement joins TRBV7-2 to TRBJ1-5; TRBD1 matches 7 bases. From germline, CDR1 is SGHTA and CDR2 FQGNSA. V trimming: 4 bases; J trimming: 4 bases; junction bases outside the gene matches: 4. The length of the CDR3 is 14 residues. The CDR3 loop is CASSWDSYNQPQHF. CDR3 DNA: TGTGCCAGCAGCTGGGACAGCTATAATCAGCCCCAGCATTTT.

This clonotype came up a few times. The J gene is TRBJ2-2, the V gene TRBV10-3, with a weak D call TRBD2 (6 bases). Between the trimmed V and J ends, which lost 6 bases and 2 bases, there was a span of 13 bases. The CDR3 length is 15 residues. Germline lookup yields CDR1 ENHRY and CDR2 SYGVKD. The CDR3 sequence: CAIRRASENTGELFF. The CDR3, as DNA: TGTGCCATCAGGCGGGCTAGCGAAAACACCGGGGAGCTGTTTTTT.

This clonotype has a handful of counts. The CDR3 loop reads CASSPRVNTGELFF. DNA of the CDR3: TGTGCCAGCTCACCACGGGTGAACACCGGGGAGCTGTTTTTT. V and J are TRBV18 and TRBJ2-2; no reliable D call. This CDR3 comprises 14 residues. CDR1 is KGHSH, CDR2 LQKENI, per germline. With 1 base removed from V and 1 base from J, the gap between germline ends came to 4 bases.

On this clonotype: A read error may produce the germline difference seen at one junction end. CDR3 protein: CASENLESQYF. The CDR3 region has the DNA TGTGCCAGCGAAAACCTAGAGTCCCAGTACTTC. This chain connects TRBV7-9 to TRBJ2-5; D unclear. The germline CDR1 and CDR2 sequences are SEHNR and FQNEAQ (reference sequence). CDR3 length: 11 residues.

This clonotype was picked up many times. The CDR3 protein is CASSFTGGEQYV. For the CDR3, the DNA is TGTGCCAGCAGCTTCACGGGGGGCGAGCAGTACGTC. J is TRBJ2-7 and V is TRBV7-9; 7 bases are shared with TRBD2. After removal of 3 bases from V and 6 bases from J, the junction contained 2 bases not matched to a gene. The germline CDR1 and CDR2 sequences are SEHNR and FQNEAQ (reference sequence). CDR3 length equals 12 residues.

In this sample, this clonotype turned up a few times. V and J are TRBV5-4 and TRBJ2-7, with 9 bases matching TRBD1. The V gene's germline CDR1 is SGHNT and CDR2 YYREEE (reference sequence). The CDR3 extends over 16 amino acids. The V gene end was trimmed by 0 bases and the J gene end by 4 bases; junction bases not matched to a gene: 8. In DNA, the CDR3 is TGTGCCAGCAGCTTGGGGAACACAGGGGGCGGATACGAGCAGTACGTC. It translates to CASSLGNTGGGYEQYV.

CDR3 nucleotide sequence: TGCGCCAGCAGCCAAGGGGGGCTAGAGATGGGGGAGCTGTTTTTT. It codes for CASSQGGLEMGELFF. The chain links TRBV4-1 to TRBJ2-2; D is perhaps TRBD1 (6 bases). The CDR3 has 15 amino acids. Germline-derived CDR1 and CDR2 are MGHRA and YSYEKL. V was pared by 1 base and J by 8 bases, with 14 bases between.

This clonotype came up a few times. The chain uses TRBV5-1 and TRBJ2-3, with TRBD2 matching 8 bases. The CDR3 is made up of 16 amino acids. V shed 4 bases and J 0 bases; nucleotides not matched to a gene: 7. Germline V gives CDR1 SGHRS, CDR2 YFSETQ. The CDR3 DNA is TGCGCCAGCAGCGTACCTCGGGGGGGCAGCACAGATACGCAGTATTTT. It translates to CASSVPRGGSTDTQYF.

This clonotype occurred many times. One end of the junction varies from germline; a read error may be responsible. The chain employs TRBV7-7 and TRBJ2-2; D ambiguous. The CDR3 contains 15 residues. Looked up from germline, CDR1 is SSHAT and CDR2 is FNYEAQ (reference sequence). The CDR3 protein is CASSLSVANTGELFF. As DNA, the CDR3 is TGTGCTAGCAGCCTCAGTGTTGCGAACACCGGGGAGCTGTTTTTT.

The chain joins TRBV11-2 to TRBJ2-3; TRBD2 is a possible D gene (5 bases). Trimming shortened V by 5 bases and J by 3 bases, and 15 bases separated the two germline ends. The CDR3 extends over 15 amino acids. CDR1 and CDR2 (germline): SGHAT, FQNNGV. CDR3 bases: TGTGCCAGCAGCCGTGACCGTGCGGGTACAGATACGCAGTATTTT. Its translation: CASSRDRAGTDTQYF.

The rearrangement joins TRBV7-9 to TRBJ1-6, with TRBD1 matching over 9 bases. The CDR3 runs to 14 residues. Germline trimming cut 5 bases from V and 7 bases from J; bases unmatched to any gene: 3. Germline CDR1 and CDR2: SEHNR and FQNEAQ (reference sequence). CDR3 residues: CASSKQGANSPLHF. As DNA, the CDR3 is TGTGCCAGCAGCAAACAGGGGGCGAATTCACCCCTCCACTTT.

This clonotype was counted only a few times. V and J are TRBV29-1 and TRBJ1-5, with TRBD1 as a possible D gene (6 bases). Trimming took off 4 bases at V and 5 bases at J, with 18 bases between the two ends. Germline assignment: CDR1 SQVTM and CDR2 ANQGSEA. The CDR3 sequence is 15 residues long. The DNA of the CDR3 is TGCAGCGTTGGAGTGGGTGGGGGCAACGATCAGCCCCAGCATTTT. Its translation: CSVGVGGGNDQPQHF.

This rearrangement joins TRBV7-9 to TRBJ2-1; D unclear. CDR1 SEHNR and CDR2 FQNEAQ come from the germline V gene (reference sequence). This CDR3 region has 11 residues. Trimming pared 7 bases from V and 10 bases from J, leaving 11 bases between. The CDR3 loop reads CASTPLGEQFF. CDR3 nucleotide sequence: TGTGCCAGCACACCCCTAGGCGAGCAGTTCTTC. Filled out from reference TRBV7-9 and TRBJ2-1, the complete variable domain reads DTGVSQNPRHKITKRGQNVTFRCDPISEHNRLYWYRQTLGQGPEFLTYFQNEAQLEKSRLLSDRFSAERPKGSFSTLEIQRTEQGDSAMYLCASTPLGEQFFGPGTRLTVL.